The source of this TCR beta chain is a study of molecular identifiers for immune sequencing clone quantification. This clonotype was found many times. Its specificity is not known. For naive CD8 T cells, sorting used the CD8+CD4-CCR7+CD45RA+ phenotype. Library preparation followed earlier protocols using designated TCR primers. TCRdb called the PCR reads again in MiXCR, with one record for every CDR3 protein. The sample carries about 40,000 distinct CDR3 sequences, under 25% recorded once. The germline V gene has CDR1 SGHVS and CDR2 FQNEAQ. This CDR3 has 14 amino acids. Trimming pared 3 bases from V and 1 base from J, leaving 9 bases between. Study observations and caveats: Reports indicate spiked Jurkat TCR RNA from one cell could be found among around 1 million naive cells.

The sequence was obtained from a human donor in good health. Some libraries in this study had Jurkat cell RNA spiked in. The sample was naive CD8+ T cells from blood, with Jurkat cell RNA spiked in. Stated subset: FACS-sorted CD8+CD4-CCR7+CD45RA+ naive T cells. The chain uses TRBV7-8 and TRBJ2-5; tentatively, D is TRBD1 (5 bases). The CDR3 DNA sequence: TGTGCCAGCAGCTTTCGTGACAGCCAAGAGACCCAGTACTTC. The encoded protein is CASSFRDSQETQYF.